The 22 T cell receptor beta chains presented below share a single source sample, sequenced in a study of T-cell memory formation after mild COVID-19. Each CDR3 protein gets one entry after TCRdb re-called the 5' RACE reads with MiXCR. In the table there are almost 350,000 distinct CDR3 sequences, approximately 22% of which are singletons. The specimen was PBMCs or a T cell subset sorted from them (not recorded which). These receptors all stem from a man aged 18 to 29 who had mild COVID-19 (a few samples of this study predate the infection). Cell type and time point are not known.

This clonotype was observed many times. CDR3 sequence: CASSQDPGGYNEQFF. CDR3 sequence (DNA): TGCGCCAGCAGCCAAGATCCGGGGGGCTACAATGAGCAGTTCTTC. V usage is TRBV4-3 and J usage is TRBJ2-1; 7 nucleotides line up with TRBD2. With V trimmed by 0 bases and J by 3 bases, 2 bases remained unmatched. The CDR3 is 15 residues long. Germline V gives CDR1 LGHNA, CDR2 YSLEER.

This clonotype was detected many times. The chain joins TRBV7-8 to TRBJ2-1; tentatively, D is TRBD1 or TRBD2 (5 bases each). Trimming removed 4 bases from V and 9 bases from J, with 10 bases in between. This CDR3 spans 12 amino acids. Germline-derived CDR1 and CDR2 are SGHVS and FQNEAQ. CDR3 bases: TGTGCCAGCAGCTCAGGGAGTTTTGAGCAGTTCTTC. Its protein product is CASSSGSFEQFF.

J is TRBJ1-4 and V is TRBV4-2; 9 bases align to TRBD1. The V gene's germline CDR1 is LGHNA and CDR2 YNFKEQ. The ends lost 6 bases at V and 7 bases at J; junction bases unmatched: 6. The CDR3 totals 14 residues. CDR3 sequence (DNA): TGTGCCAGCAGGCTGACAGGGGGATCTGAAAAACTGTTTTTT. As protein: CASRLTGGSEKLFF.

The chain carries TRBV20-1 and TRBJ1-3; TRBD1 is a possible D gene (6 bases). V lost 3 bases and J lost 0, with 6 bases in between. CDR3 size: 13 residues. The germline V gene has CDR1 DFQATT and CDR2 SNEGSKA (reference sequence). The CDR3 spells CSARGASGNTIYF. The CDR3 DNA reads as TGCAGTGCTAGGGGGGCCTCTGGAAACACCATATATTTT.

The J gene is TRBJ2-5, the V gene TRBV20-1, with D possibly being TRBD2 (5 bases). Germline V gives CDR1 DFQATT, CDR2 SNEGSKA (reference sequence). The CDR3 is 14 residues long. The germline V and J ends were trimmed by 0 bases and 5 bases, with 13 bases remaining between them. CDR3 sequence (DNA): TGCAGTGCTAGAGACCCCACCGGGGTTGAGACCCAGTACTTC. This encodes CSARDPTGVETQYF.

This clonotype was counted only a few times. This chain uses TRBV5-1 with TRBJ1-1, with D maybe TRBD1 (5 bases). The CDR3 spans 15 residues. Germline CDR1 reads SGHRS; CDR2 reads YFSETQ. The V gene lost 3 bases and the J gene lost 3 bases, with 15 bases spanning the gap. CDR3 coding DNA: TGCGCCAGCAGCTCAAGACAGCTAGGTTACACTGAAGCTTTCTTT. Translation gives CASSSRQLGYTEAFF.

The V call is TRBV20-1, the J call TRBJ1-5; D call uncertain. This CDR3 spans 14 amino acids. Germline CDR1 is DFQATT and CDR2 is SNEGSKA (reference sequence). Trimming removed 1 base from V and 4 bases from J, with 11 bases in between. CDR3 residues: CSARGSPRNQPQHF. The DNA for the CDR3 is TGCAGTGCTAGAGGATCGCCCCGAAATCAGCCCCAGCATTTT.

The chain combines TRBV7-9 with TRBJ1-1, with TRBD1 matching 9 bases. Germline V gene data show CDR1 as SEHNR and CDR2 as FQNEAQ (reference sequence). The CDR3 is 14 residues long. Trimming took 5 bases from V and 7 from J; bases not matched to a gene: 8. For the CDR3, the DNA is TGTGCCAGCAGCCTCACACAGGGGGCCGGTGAAGCTTTCTTT. The encoded protein is CASSLTQGAGEAFF.

The V gene is TRBV7-8, the J gene TRBJ1-1; possible D gene TRBD1, 5 bases. Trimming stripped 0 bases from V and 2 bases from J, with 22 bases between. Germline CDR1 is SGHVS and CDR2 is FQNEAQ. The CDR3 spans 19 residues. The CDR3 coding sequence is TGTGCCAGCAGCTTAGCTAAAAGTTTGGGTTCGGGGGACAACACTGAAGCTTTCTTT. Protein: CASSLAKSLGSGDNTEAFF. Full variable domain (missing parts from reference TRBV7-8 and TRBJ1-1): GAGVSQSPRYKVAKRGQDVALRCDPISGHVSLFWYQQALGQGPEFLTYFQNEAQLDKSGLPSDRFFAERPEGSVSTLKIQRTQQEDSAVYLCASSLAKSLGSGDNTEAFFGQGTRLTVV.

The rearrangement uses TRBV12-3 or TRBV12-4 and TRBJ1-1; 9 nucleotides match TRBD1. V was clipped by 6 bases and J by 5 bases; unmatched bases: 7. This CDR3 is built from 14 residues. CDR3 residues: CASRPTTGGTEAFF. CDR3 bases: TGTGCCAGCAGGCCAACGACAGGGGGAACTGAAGCTTTCTTT.

The rearrangement uses TRBV12-3 or TRBV12-4 and TRBJ2-5, with D perhaps TRBD2 (5 bases). The germline V and J ends were trimmed by 6 bases and 0 bases, with 11 bases remaining between them. The CDR3 extends over 14 amino acids. CDR3 sequence (DNA): TGTGCCAGCAGCCCCGGGGAGTACCAAGAGACCCAGTACTTC. It yields the protein CASSPGEYQETQYF.

The chain recombines TRBV7-9 with TRBJ2-7; a possible D gene is TRBD1 (5 bases). In germline, CDR1 is SEHNR, CDR2 FQNEAQ (reference sequence). The length of the CDR3 is 13 residues. Trimming pared 5 bases from V and 3 bases from J, leaving 11 bases between. DNA for the CDR3: TGTGCCAGCAGCCCGGCTAGGGGCTACGAGCAGTACGTC. Its translation: CASSPARGYEQYV.

The J gene is TRBJ1-1, the V gene TRBV6-5; D is perhaps TRBD1 (5 bases). The CDR3 sequence is 14 residues long. From germline, CDR1 is MNHEY and CDR2 SVGAGI. Trimming shortened V by 10 bases and J by 1 base, and 16 bases separated the two germline ends. CDR3 in amino acids: CATKAGRPNTEAFF. The DNA of the CDR3 is TGTGCCACGAAAGCGGGACGACCGAACACTGAAGCTTTCTTT.

V gene TRBV6-5 combines with J gene TRBJ2-7; D ambiguous. CDR1 and CDR2 from the germline V gene are MNHEY and SVGAGI. V was shortened by 6 bases and J by 0 bases, with 15 bases between the two germline ends. The CDR3 extends over 15 amino acids. The CDR3 nucleotides read TGTGCCAGCAGAAGGGATCTTCTCCTCTCCTACGAGCAGTACTTC. This codes for CASRRDLLLSYEQYF.

This clonotype was counted between two and nine times. The CDR3 here is CATSDRASGGLSTDTQYF. CDR3 nucleotide sequence: TGTGCCACCAGTGATAGGGCTAGCGGGGGGCTCAGCACAGATACGCAGTATTTT. The chain recombines TRBV24-1 with TRBJ2-3; 11 nucleotides agree with TRBD2. This CDR3 has 18 amino acids. Germline V gene sequence: CDR1 KGHDR, CDR2 SFDVKD. V lost 3 bases, J lost 0 bases, and 7 bases stayed unmatched.

This clonotype has a handful of counts. The rearrangement uses TRBV12-3 or TRBV12-4 and TRBJ2-7; weak D call: TRBD1 (5 bases). Trimming pared 4 bases from V and 3 bases from J, leaving 13 bases between. CDR3 length: 14 amino acids. The CDR3 DNA reads TGTGCCAGCAGTTCTTACGGCAGGGTCTACGAGCAGTACTTC. Amino acid sequence: CASSSYGRVYEQYF.

There are a few counts of this clonotype. J is TRBJ2-7 and V is TRBV3-1; no clear D. This CDR3 is built from 13 residues. V gave up 0 bases and J gave up 6 bases, with 9 bases separating them. CDR1 and CDR2 from the germline V gene are LGHDT and YNNKEL (reference sequence). The CDR3 region is CASSQDWGGEQYV. CDR3 in DNA: TGTGCCAGCAGCCAAGATTGGGGTGGCGAGCAGTACGTC.

V and J are TRBV7-9 and TRBJ1-1; TRBD1 is a possible D gene (5 bases). V was trimmed by 5 bases and J by 5 bases, leaving 15 bases between them. CDR1 is SEHNR and CDR2 is FQNEAQ in the germline V gene (reference sequence). The CDR3 length is 14 residues. The CDR3 sequence is CASSPGRGGTEAFF. CDR3 sequence (DNA): TGTGCCAGCAGCCCTGGACGGGGGGGGACTGAAGCTTTCTTT.

A few counts support this clonotype. CDR3 protein: CSARDLGNSPLHF. The CDR3 coding sequence is TGCAGTGCTAGAGACCTTGGTAATTCACCCCTCCACTTT. The chain is built from TRBV20-1 and TRBJ1-6; D gene uncertain. This CDR3 spans 13 amino acids. The V gene's germline CDR1 is DFQATT and CDR2 SNEGSKA (reference sequence). V was clipped by 0 bases and J by 6 bases, with 6 bases between them.

This clonotype was counted only a few times. The chain couples TRBV4-3 to TRBJ2-5, with 8 bases fitting TRBD1. The CDR3 totals 16 residues. Germline lookup yields CDR1 LGHNA and CDR2 YSLEER. The J segment lost 5 bases and the V segment lost 6 bases, leaving 14 bases of the junction unmatched. The CDR3: CASSRGTGRGRETQYF. CDR3 nucleotide sequence: TGCGCCAGCAGTCGTGGGACAGGCCGGGGACGGGAGACCCAGTACTTC.

The chain recombines TRBV28 with TRBJ1-2; TRBD1 might be the D (5 bases). The length of the CDR3 is 14 residues. Germline V gene data show CDR1 as MDHEN and CDR2 as SYDVKM. The V end lost 8 bases, the J end lost 1 base, and 14 bases lay between the germline ends. This CDR3 is CASSTPGDNYGYTF. Here the CDR3 DNA reads TGTGCCAGCTCCACTCCGGGGGATAACTATGGCTACACCTTC.

The sample holds many counts of this clonotype. This chain connects TRBV5-1 to TRBJ2-5, with 9 bases matching TRBD2. The CDR3 extends over 13 amino acids. V shed 5 bases and J 7 bases; nucleotides not matched to a gene: 6. Germline V gives CDR1 SGHRS, CDR2 YFSETQ. The CDR3 nucleotides read TGCGCCAGCAGTCTGGAGGGACTAGCGACCCAGTACTTC. This codes for CASSLEGLATQYF.